A selection of T cell receptor beta chains follows, all from one sample in a study of cytomegalovirus exposure and HLA in healthy donors. Profiled with immunoSEQ multiplex PCR; TCRdb holds only in-frame clones, not every one. The sample holds approximately 150,000 clones; roughly 77% are singletons and the top ten take 3.5%. Material for sequencing was PBMCs. The receptors here all came from a human donor in good health. Each CDR3 is given with its conserved first and last residue. A D gene is named only where the DNA matches it firmly.

J	V	D	CDR3
TRBJ2-6	TRBV19	-	CASSIGVVAHYLSGANVLTF
TRBJ2-7	TRBV7-7	-	CASSLLVRGYEQYF
TRBJ2-5	TRBV5-6	-	CASSLFGLALQETQYF
TRBJ1-1	TRBV27	-	CASSIRGTTNTEAFF
TRBJ1-5	TRBV10-3	-	CAIRGTGDSNQPQHF
TRBJ2-3	TRBV5-1	TRBD1	CASSFGQGADTQYF
TRBJ2-7	TRBV2	TRBD2	CASSEATSGGVWQYF
TRBJ1-6	TRBV6-5	-	CASSSQTVNSPLHF
TRBJ1-2	TRBV6-5	TRBD1	CASSSGQGLYGYPF
TRBJ2-7	TRBV5-5	TRBD2	CASSQGLAGLYEQYF
TRBJ2-3	TRBV2	-	CASSDGRDTDTQYF
TRBJ2-7	TRBV12-5	TRBD1	CASGSPQGTDYEQYF
TRBJ1-1	TRBV28	TRBD1	CASTGQGDPNTEAFF
TRBJ2-1	TRBV7-2	TRBD2	CASSTSGTSGSSYNEQFF
TRBJ1-1	TRBV2	-	CASSDRDFSPEAFF
TRBJ2-3	TRBV19	TRBD1	CASSSQDRATQYF
TRBJ1-3	TRBV9	-	CASSAGGLGSGNTIYF
TRBJ2-7	TRBV6-1	-	CASRAERLSYEQYF
TRBJ2-7	TRBV27	TRBD2	CASSLGLAGGPYEQYF
TRBJ2-1	TRBV7-9	TRBD2	CASSPSGSPNNEQFF
TRBJ1-4	TRBV5-1	-	CASSPTASGEKLFF
TRBJ2-5	TRBV11-2	TRBD1	CASRRQGGFEPEETQYF
TRBJ2-7	TRBV6-5	-	CASRKQGVGYEQYF